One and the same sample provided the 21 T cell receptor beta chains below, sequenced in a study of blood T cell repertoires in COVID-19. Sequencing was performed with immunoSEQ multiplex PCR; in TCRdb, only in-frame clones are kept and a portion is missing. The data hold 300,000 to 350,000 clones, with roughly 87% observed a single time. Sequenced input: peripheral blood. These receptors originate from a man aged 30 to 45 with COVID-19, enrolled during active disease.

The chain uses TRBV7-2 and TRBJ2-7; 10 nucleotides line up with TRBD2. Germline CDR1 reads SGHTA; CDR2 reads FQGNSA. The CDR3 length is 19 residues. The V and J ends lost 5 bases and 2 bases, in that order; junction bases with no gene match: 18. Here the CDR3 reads CASSGPGLASTKRAYEQYF. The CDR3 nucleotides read TGTGCCAGCAGCGGGCCGGGACTAGCGTCGACAAAAAGAGCCTACGAGCAGTACTTC.

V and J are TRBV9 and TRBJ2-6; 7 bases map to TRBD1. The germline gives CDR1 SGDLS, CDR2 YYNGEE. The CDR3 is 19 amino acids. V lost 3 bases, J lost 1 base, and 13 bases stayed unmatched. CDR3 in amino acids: CASSAQAGTAFSGANVLTF. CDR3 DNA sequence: TGTGCCAGCAGCGCCCAGGCTGGGACAGCTTTTTCTGGGGCCAACGTCCTGACTTTC.

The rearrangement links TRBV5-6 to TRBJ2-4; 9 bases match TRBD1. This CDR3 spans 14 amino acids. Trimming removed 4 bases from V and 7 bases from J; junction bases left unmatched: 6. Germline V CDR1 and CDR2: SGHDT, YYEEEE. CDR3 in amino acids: CASSPRTGVNIQYF. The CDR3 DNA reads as TGTGCCAGCAGCCCAAGGACAGGGGTGAACATTCAGTACTTC.

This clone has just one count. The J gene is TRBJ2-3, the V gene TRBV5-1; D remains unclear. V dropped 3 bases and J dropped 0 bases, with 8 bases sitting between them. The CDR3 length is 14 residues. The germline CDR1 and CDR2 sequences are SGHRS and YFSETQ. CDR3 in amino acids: CASSSPSSTDTQYF. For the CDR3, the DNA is TGCGCCAGCAGCTCCCCTTCTAGCACAGATACGCAGTATTTT.

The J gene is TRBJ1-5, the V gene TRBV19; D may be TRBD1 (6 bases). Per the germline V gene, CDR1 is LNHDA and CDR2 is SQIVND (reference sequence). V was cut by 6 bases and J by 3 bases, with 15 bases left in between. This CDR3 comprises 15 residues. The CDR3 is CASSSLSGVNQPQHF. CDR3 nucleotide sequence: TGTGCCAGTAGCTCGCTATCAGGGGTCAATCAGCCCCAGCATTTT. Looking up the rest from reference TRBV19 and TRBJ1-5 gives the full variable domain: DGGITQSPKYLFRKEGQNVTLSCEQNLNHDAMYWYRQDPGQGLRLIYYSQIVNDFQKGDIAEGYSVSREKKESFPLTVTSAQKNPTAFYLCASSSLSGVNQPQHFGDGTRLSIL.

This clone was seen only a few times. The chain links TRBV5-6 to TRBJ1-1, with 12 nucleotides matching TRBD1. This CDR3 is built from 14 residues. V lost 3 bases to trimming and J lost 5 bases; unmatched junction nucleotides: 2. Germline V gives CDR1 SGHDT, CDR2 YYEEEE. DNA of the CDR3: TGTGCCAGCAGCTGGGACAGGGGGCGGACTGAAGCTTTCTTT. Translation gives CASSWDRGRTEAFF.

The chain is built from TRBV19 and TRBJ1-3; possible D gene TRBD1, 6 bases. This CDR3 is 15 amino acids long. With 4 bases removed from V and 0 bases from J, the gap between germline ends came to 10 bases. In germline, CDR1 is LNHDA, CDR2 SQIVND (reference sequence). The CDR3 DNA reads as TGTGCCAGTAGTACTGGACAGATCTCTGGAAACACCATATATTTT. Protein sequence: CASSTGQISGNTIYF.

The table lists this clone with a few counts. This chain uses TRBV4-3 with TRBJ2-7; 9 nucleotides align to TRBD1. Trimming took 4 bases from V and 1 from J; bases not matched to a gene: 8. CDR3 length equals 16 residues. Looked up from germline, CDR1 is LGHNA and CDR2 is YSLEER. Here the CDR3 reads CASSPSNRGRSYEQYF. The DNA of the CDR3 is TGCGCCAGCAGCCCGTCCAACAGGGGGCGATCCTACGAGCAGTACTTC.

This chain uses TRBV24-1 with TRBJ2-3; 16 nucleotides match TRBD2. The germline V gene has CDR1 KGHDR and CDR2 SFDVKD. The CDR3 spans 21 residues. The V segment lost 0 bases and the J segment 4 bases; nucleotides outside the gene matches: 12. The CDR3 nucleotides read TGTGCCACCAGTGATTTGAAGGGACTAGCGGGAGGGCCGGGATATGCAGATACGCAGTATTTT. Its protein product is CATSDLKGLAGGPGYADTQYF.

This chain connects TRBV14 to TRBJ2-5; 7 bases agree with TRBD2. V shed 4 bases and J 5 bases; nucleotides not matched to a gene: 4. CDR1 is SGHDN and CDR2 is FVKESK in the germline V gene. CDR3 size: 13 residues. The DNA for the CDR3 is TGTGCCAGCAGCCTAGGACTAGGGGAGACCCAGTACTTC. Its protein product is CASSLGLGETQYF.

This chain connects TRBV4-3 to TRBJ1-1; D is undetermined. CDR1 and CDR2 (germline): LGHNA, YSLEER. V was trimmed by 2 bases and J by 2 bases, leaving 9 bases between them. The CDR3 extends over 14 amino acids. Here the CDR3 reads CASSQKHRNTEAFF. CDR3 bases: TGCGCCAGCAGCCAAAAACACCGAAACACTGAAGCTTTCTTT.

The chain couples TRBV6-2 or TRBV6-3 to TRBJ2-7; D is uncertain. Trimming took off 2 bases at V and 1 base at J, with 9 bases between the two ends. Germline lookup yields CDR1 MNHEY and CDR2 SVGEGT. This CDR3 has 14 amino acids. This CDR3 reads CASSYGGRSYEQYF. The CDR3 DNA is TGTGCCAGCAGTTACGGTGGCAGATCCTACGAGCAGTACTTC.

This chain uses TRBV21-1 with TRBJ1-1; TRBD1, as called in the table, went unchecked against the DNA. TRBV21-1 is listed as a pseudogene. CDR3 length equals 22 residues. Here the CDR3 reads CASSKMGTKPGRGRESSAEAFF. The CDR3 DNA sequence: TGTGCCAGCAGCAAAATGGGGACCAAGCCTGGCAGGGGGCGAGAAAGTTCGGCTGAAGCTTTCTTT.

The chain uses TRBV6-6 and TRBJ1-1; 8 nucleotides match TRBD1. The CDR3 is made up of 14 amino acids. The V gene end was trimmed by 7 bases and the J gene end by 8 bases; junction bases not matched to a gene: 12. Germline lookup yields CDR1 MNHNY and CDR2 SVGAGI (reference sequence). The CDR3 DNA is TGTGCCAGCACCCCGACAGGGGCTAGAGGAGAAGCTTTCTTT. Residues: CASTPTGARGEAFF.

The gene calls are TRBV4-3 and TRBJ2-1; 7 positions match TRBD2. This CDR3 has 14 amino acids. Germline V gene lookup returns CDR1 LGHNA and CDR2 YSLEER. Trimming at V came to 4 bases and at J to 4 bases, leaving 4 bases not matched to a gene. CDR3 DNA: TGCGCCAGCAGCCTCGGGACTAATTACAATGAGCAGTTCTTC. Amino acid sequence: CASSLGTNYNEQFF.

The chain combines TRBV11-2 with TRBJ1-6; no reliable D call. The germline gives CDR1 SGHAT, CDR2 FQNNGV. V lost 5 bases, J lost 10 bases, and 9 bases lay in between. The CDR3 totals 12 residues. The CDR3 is CASSLTGSPLHF. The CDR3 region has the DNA TGTGCCAGCAGCCTCACGGGATCACCCCTCCACTTT.

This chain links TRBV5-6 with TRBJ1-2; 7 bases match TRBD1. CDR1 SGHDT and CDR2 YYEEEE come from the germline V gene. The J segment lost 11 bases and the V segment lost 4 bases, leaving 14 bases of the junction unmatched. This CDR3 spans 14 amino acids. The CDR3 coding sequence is TGTGCCAGCAGCCTAAGGACAGGACCCGGGTATTACACCTTC. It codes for CASSLRTGPGYYTF.

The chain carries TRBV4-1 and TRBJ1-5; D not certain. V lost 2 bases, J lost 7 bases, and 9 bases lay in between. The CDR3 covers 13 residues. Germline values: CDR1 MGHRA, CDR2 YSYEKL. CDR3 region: CASSQWEVQPQHF. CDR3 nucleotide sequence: TGCGCCAGCAGCCAATGGGAGGTACAGCCCCAGCATTTT.

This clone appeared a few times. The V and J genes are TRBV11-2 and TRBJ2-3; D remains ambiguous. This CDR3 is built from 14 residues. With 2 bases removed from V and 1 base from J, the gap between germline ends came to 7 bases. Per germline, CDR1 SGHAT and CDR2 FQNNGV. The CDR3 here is CASSLWAGTDTQYF. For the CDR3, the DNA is TGTGCCAGCAGCTTATGGGCAGGCACAGATACGCAGTATTTT. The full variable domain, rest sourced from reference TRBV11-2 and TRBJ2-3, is EAGVAQSPRYKIIEKRQSVAFWCNPISGHATLYWYQQILGQGPKLLIQFQNNGVVDDSQLPKDRFSAERLKGVDSTLKIQPAKLEDSAVYLCASSLWAGTDTQYFGPGTRLTVL.

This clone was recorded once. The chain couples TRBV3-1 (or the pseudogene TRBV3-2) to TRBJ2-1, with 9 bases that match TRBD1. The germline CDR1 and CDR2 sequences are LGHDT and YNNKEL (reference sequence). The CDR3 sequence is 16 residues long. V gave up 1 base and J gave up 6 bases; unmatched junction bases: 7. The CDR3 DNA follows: TGTGCCAGCAGCCAAGGTTGGGACAGGGTTCGCAATGAGCAGTTCTTC. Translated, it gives CASSQGWDRVRNEQFF.

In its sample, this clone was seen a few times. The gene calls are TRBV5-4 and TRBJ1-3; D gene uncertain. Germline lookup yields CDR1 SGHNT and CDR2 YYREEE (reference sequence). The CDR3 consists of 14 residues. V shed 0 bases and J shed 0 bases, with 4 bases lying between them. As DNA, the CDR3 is TGTGCCAGCAGCTTGGACTTCTCTGGAAACACCATATATTTT. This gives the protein CASSLDFSGNTIYF.